The clone carrying this TCR beta chain turned up a few times. Its cognate antigen is unknown. Both 60 Vbeta primers and 13 Jbeta primers went into the PCR. Assay used: immunoSEQ multiplex PCR; TCRdb lists only in-frame clones, some missing. This sample carries 90,000 to 100,000 clones, around a tenth of them seen once, and the ten largest clones take 4.5% to 6%. The source of the sample is a study of cytomegalovirus exposure and HLA in healthy donors. Study-level findings and limits: Later analysis associated a missense DCLRE1C variant with TCR beta V- and J-gene trimming. 164 TCR beta chains were listed as cytomegalovirus-associated.

The specimen sequenced was PBMCs. The TCR comes from a man between 50 and 59 years old in good health and CMV-seropositive.

The CDR3 DNA is TGTGCCAGCAGCCAAATATCCAGGGGCCAAAACACCGGGGAGCTGTTTTTT. It yields the protein CASSQISRGQNTGELFF. The chain combines TRBV14 with TRBJ2-2, with D perhaps TRBD1 (6 bases). V gave up 2 bases and J gave up 2 bases, with 15 bases separating them. Looked up from germline, CDR1 is SGHDN and CDR2 is FVKESK. The length of the CDR3 is 17 residues.